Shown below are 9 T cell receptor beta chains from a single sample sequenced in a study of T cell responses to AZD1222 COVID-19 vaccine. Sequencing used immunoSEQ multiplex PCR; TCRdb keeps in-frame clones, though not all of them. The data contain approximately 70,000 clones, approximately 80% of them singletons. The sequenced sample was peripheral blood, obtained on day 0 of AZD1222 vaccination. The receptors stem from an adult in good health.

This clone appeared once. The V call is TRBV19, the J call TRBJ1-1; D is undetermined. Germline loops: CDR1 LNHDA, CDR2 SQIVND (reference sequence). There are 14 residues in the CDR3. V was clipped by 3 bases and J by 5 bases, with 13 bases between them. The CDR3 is CASSIDLTGTEAFF. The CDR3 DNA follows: TGTGCCAGTAGTATTGACTTGACCGGGACTGAAGCTTTCTTT.

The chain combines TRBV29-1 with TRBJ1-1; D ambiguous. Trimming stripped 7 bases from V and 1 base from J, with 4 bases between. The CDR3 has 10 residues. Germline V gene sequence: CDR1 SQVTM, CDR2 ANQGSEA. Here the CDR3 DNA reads TGCAGCGCCTCGAACACTGAAGCTTTCTTT. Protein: CSASNTEAFF.

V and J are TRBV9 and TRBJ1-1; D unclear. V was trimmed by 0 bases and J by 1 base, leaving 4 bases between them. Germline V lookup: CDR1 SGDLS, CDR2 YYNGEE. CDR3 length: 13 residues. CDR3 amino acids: CASSVAGNTEAFF. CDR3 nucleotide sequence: TGTGCCAGCAGCGTAGCGGGGAACACTGAAGCTTTCTTT.

The CDR3 loop is CASSQEMATYNEQFF. CDR3 sequence (DNA): TGTGCCAGCAGCCAAGAAATGGCCACTTACAATGAGCAGTTCTTC. The chain joins TRBV3-1 (or the pseudogene TRBV3-2) to TRBJ2-1; D is undetermined. Germline V lookup: CDR1 LGHDT, CDR2 YNNKEL (reference sequence). CDR3 length: 15 amino acids. The V end was cut by 0 bases, the J end by 4 bases, with 10 bases between.

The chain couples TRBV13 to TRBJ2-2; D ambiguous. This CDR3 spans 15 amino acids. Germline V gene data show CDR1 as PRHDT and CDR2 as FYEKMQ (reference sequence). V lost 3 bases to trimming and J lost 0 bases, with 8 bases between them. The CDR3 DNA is TGTGCCAGCAGCTTTTGGGTCTCGAACACCGGGGAGCTGTTTTTT. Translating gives CASSFWVSNTGELFF.

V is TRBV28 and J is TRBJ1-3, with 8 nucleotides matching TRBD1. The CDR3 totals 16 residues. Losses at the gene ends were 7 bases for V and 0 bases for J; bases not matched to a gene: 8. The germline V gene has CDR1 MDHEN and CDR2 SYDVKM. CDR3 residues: CASKLGQASSGNTIYF. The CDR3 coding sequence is TGTGCCAGCAAATTGGGACAGGCAAGCTCTGGAAACACCATATATTTT.

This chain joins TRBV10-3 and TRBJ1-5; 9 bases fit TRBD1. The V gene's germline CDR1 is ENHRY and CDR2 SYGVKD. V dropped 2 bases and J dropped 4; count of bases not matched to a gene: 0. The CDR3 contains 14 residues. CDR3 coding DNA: TGTGCCATCAGTGAGGACAGGGGGAATCAGCCCCAGCATTTT. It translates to CAISEDRGNQPQHF.

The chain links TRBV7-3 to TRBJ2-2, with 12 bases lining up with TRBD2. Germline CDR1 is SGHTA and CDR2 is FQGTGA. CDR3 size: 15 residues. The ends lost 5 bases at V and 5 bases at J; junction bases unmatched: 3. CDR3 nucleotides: TGTGCCAGCAGCCGAGGACTAGCGGGGACCGGGGAGCTGTTTTTT. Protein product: CASSRGLAGTGELFF.

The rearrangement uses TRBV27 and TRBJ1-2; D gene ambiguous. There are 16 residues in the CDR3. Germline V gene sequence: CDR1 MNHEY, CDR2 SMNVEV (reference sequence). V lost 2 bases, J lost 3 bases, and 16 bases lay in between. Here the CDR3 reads CASSLGARGVYYGYTF. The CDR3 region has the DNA TGTGCCAGCAGTTTAGGTGCTCGGGGTGTTTACTATGGCTACACCTTC.